The 26 T cell receptor beta chains below come from one sample, sequenced in a study of HIV-infected patients and healthy controls. Whole blood was used without fractionation, so all unsorted peripheral T cells were included. Reverse transcription used around 500 ng RNA and constant-region primers for alpha and beta. Separate chain-specific third strand synthesis with multiplexing indices produced the alpha and beta libraries. Via MiXCR, TCRdb re-called the 5' RACE reads, giving one row per CDR3 protein. The profile covers about 12,000 distinct CDR3 sequences, with approximately 11% appearing a single time and around 6% taken by the ten largest. The sequenced material came from blood. These receptors came from an adult in good health.

This clonotype was counted at least ten times. J is TRBJ2-1 and V is TRBV20-1; no definite D call. Germline CDR1 reads DFQATT; CDR2 reads SNEGSKA (reference sequence). Deletions cut 5 bases from V and 8 bases from J, with 16 bases between. This CDR3 comprises 13 residues. In nucleotides, the CDR3 is TGCAGTGCTGATAAAGGACGCGCGGATGAGCAGTTCTTC. This sequence encodes CSADKGRADEQFF.

V is TRBV27 and J is TRBJ2-7, with D possibly called TRBD1 or TRBD2 (5 bases each). Deletions cut 5 bases from V and 5 bases from J, with 10 bases between. CDR3 size: 12 residues. Germline CDR1 and CDR2: MNHEY and SMNVEV (reference sequence). As DNA, the CDR3 is TGTGCCAGCAGTGAGGGGAACCACGAGCAGTACTTC. Protein: CASSEGNHEQYF.

This clonotype came up many times. The chain is built from TRBV6-2 or TRBV6-3 and TRBJ1-1; 7 bases are shared with TRBD1. The length of the CDR3 is 13 residues. Looked up from germline, CDR1 is MNHEY and CDR2 is SVGEGT. Trimming removed 7 bases from V and 1 base from J; junction bases left unmatched: 3. The CDR3 protein is CASTRTGNTEAFF. DNA of the CDR3: TGTGCCAGCACTCGGACAGGGAACACTGAAGCTTTCTTT.

The sample holds a few counts of this clonotype. CDR3: CSAKQSSGNTIYF. The DNA for the CDR3 is TGCAGCGCTAAACAGAGCTCTGGAAACACCATATATTTT. The chain carries TRBV29-1 and TRBJ1-3, with unresolved D. There are 13 residues in the CDR3. Trimming stripped 7 bases from V and 0 bases from J, with 10 bases between. Looked up from germline, CDR1 is SQVTM and CDR2 is ANQGSEA.

V and J are TRBV28 and TRBJ2-7; D could derive from TRBD1 or TRBD2 (5 bases each). The germline V gene has CDR1 MDHEN and CDR2 SYDVKM. There are 15 residues in the CDR3. Deletions cut 2 bases from V and 2 bases from J, with 13 bases between. This CDR3 reads CASSLRDGLTYEQYF. CDR3 DNA sequence: TGTGCCAGCAGTTTACGGGACGGATTGACCTACGAGCAGTACTTC.

This clonotype showed up just once. V and J are TRBV27 and TRBJ2-6; unclear D gene. The CDR3 covers 16 residues. Germline V lookup: CDR1 MNHEY, CDR2 SMNVEV (reference sequence). The V and J ends lost 4 bases and 1 base respectively, with 11 bases between them. The CDR3 region is CASSSPYSSGANVLTF. DNA of the CDR3: TGTGCCAGCAGTTCCCCTTACAGTTCTGGGGCCAACGTCCTGACTTTC.

The rearrangement links TRBV7-2 to TRBJ2-2, with D perhaps matching TRBD1 (5 bases). V dropped 1 base and J dropped 1 base, with 7 bases sitting between them. CDR1 and CDR2 (germline): SGHTA, FQGNSA. The CDR3 runs 15 residues. This chain's CDR3 is CASSLGRGNTGELFF. CDR3 DNA: TGTGCCAGCAGCTTAGGAAGGGGGAACACCGGGGAGCTGTTTTTT.

This clonotype has a count of ten or more. J is TRBJ2-3 and V is TRBV20-1; D not certain. The germline V gene has CDR1 DFQATT and CDR2 SNEGSKA (reference sequence). The V gene lost 3 bases and the J gene lost 0 bases, with 13 bases spanning the gap. The CDR3 totals 15 residues. Here the CDR3 DNA reads TGCAGTGCTAGGTCCAGGCGACGTAGCACAGATACGCAGTATTTT. It codes for CSARSRRRSTDTQYF.

This clonotype was recorded a few times. This sequence joins TRBV2 and TRBJ2-7; 11 bases map to TRBD2. This CDR3 has 16 amino acids. V shed 4 bases and J 0 bases; nucleotides not matched to a gene: 5. The V gene's germline CDR1 is SNHLY and CDR2 FYNNEI. DNA of the CDR3: TGTGCCAGCAGTGGGACTAGCGGGCTCGCCTCCTACGAGCAGTACTTC. It yields the protein CASSGTSGLASYEQYF.

This clonotype has a handful of counts. The chain combines TRBV12-3 or TRBV12-4 with TRBJ2-2, with D tentatively TRBD1 (6 bases). The V end lost 3 bases, the J end lost 3 bases, and 14 bases lay between the germline ends. The CDR3 extends over 16 amino acids. CDR3 DNA sequence: TGTGCCAGCAGTTTGTCCGCTCAGGGGCACACCGGGGAGCTGTTTTTT. Translated, it gives CASSLSAQGHTGELFF.

Ten or more counts support this clonotype. For the CDR3, the DNA is TGCAGTGCTTTGGAAATAGCGAACTCCTACGAGCAGTACTTC. It codes for CSALEIANSYEQYF. The gene calls are TRBV20-1 and TRBJ2-7; D is possibly TRBD2 (5 bases). From germline, CDR1 is DFQATT and CDR2 SNEGSKA (reference sequence). V was cut by 5 bases and J by 0 bases, with 14 bases left in between. CDR3 size: 14 residues.

This clonotype showed up many times. This chain connects TRBV24-1 to TRBJ2-2, with D maybe TRBD1 (6 bases). The V and J ends lost 1 base and 4 bases respectively, with 18 bases between them. Germline values: CDR1 KGHDR, CDR2 SFDVKD. CDR3 size: 18 residues. The DNA of the CDR3 is TGTGCCACCAGTGATTTCGTACAGGGATATTCCTCCACCGGGGAGCTGTTTTTT. Protein product: CATSDFVQGYSSTGELFF.

This clonotype came up many times. The chain employs TRBV27 and TRBJ2-3; no definite D call. Germline V gene sequence: CDR1 MNHEY, CDR2 SMNVEV (reference sequence). The V and J ends lost 5 bases and 6 bases respectively, with 15 bases between them. The CDR3 loop spans 14 amino acids. CDR3 in amino acids: CASSTRLTSDTQYF. CDR3 nucleotides: TGTGCCAGCAGTACCCGCCTGACAAGCGATACGCAGTATTTT.

This clonotype has only a few counts. The chain carries TRBV28 and TRBJ2-7; no clear D. CDR1 and CDR2 (germline): MDHEN, SYDVKM. The ends were cut back, 5 bases at V and 1 base at J, with 9 bases in the middle. This CDR3 region has 13 residues. The CDR3 bases are TGTGCCAGCAGTCTACCTGAGTCCTACGAGCAGTACTTC. Residues: CASSLPESYEQYF.

This clonotype was detected only a few times. V usage is TRBV12-3 or TRBV12-4 and J usage is TRBJ1-1, with D unclear. The CDR3 runs to 15 residues. Trimming removed 5 bases from V and 0 bases from J, with 13 bases in between. DNA of the CDR3: TGTGCCAGCAGTCCCAGAACTCCGATGAACACTGAAGCTTTCTTT. Encoded protein: CASSPRTPMNTEAFF.

This clonotype was found many times. V usage is TRBV29-1 and J usage is TRBJ2-1, with 13 bases fitting TRBD2. Germline assignment: CDR1 SQVTM and CDR2 ANQGSEA. V was clipped by 6 bases and J by 7 bases; unmatched bases: 15. The CDR3 is made up of 17 amino acids. The CDR3 nucleotides read TGCAGCGTCCAACCCCACTTACTAGCGGGGGGGAGGAATGAGCAGTTCTTC. Translating gives CSVQPHLLAGGRNEQFF.

This clonotype came up many times. Here the CDR3 reads CASSRGQGGAYEQYF. The CDR3 DNA is TGTGCCAGCAGTCGAGGACAGGGGGGTGCCTACGAGCAGTACTTC. The V gene is TRBV25-1, the J gene TRBJ2-7, with TRBD1 identical over 10 bases. This CDR3 spans 15 amino acids. V lost 5 bases to trimming and J lost 2 bases; unmatched junction nucleotides: 6. Per the germline V gene, CDR1 is MGHDK and CDR2 is SYGVNS.

The chain joins TRBV2 to TRBJ1-5; 9 nucleotides match TRBD1. This CDR3 contains 14 residues. In germline, CDR1 is SNHLY, CDR2 FYNNEI. V shed 4 bases, J shed 7 bases, and the junction held 5 bases outside the gene matches. CDR3 region: CASSVTGGEQPQHF. The CDR3 DNA reads TGTGCCAGCAGTGTTACAGGGGGCGAACAGCCCCAGCATTTT.

This clonotype has at least ten counts. This rearrangement joins TRBV27 to TRBJ2-6; D remains ambiguous. Trimming stripped 6 bases from V and 0 bases from J, with 9 bases between. CDR3 size: 15 residues. Germline loops: CDR1 MNHEY, CDR2 SMNVEV (reference sequence). This CDR3 is CASSPQSSGANVLTF. DNA for the CDR3: TGTGCCAGCAGCCCACAGAGCTCTGGGGCCAACGTCCTGACTTTC.

This clonotype was detected many times. This rearrangement joins TRBV2 to TRBJ1-5; 8 bases fit TRBD1. Trimming took 8 bases from V and 6 from J; bases not matched to a gene: 12. CDR3 size: 15 residues. Germline CDR1 SNHLY, CDR2 FYNNEI. This CDR3 is CASYEQGGPGQPQHF. CDR3 nucleotides: TGTGCCAGCTATGAACAGGGGGGCCCCGGTCAGCCCCAGCATTTT.

The rearrangement uses TRBV20-1 and TRBJ1-5; tentatively, D is TRBD1 (6 bases). V shed 3 bases and J shed 3 bases, with 15 bases lying between them. This CDR3 region has 15 residues. Germline values: CDR1 DFQATT, CDR2 SNEGSKA (reference sequence). CDR3 DNA: TGCAGTGCTAGCACCAGGGGAAGAGACAATCAGCCCCAGCATTTT. Translation gives CSASTRGRDNQPQHF.

The chain is built from TRBV7-9 and TRBJ1-1, with a tentative D call TRBD1 (5 bases). This CDR3 has 14 residues. Germline lookup yields CDR1 SEHNR and CDR2 FQNEAQ (reference sequence). V shed 5 bases and J shed 4 bases, with 14 bases lying between them. For the CDR3, the DNA is TGTGCCAGCAGCCGAGACGGGGGAGTCACTGAAGCTTTCTTT. It encodes CASSRDGGVTEAFF.

This clonotype was observed at least ten times. This chain connects TRBV7-8 to TRBJ1-1, with 7 bases fitting TRBD1. CDR3 length: 16 amino acids. The V gene end was trimmed by 5 bases and the J gene end by 0 bases; junction bases not matched to a gene: 9. The germline CDR1 and CDR2 sequences are SGHVS and FQNEAQ. Written as DNA, the CDR3 is TGTGCCAGCAGCCCGGGCCAGGGGGTTATGAACACTGAAGCTTTCTTT. Amino acid sequence: CASSPGQGVMNTEAFF.

This clonotype was detected only a few times. In DNA, the CDR3 is TGTGCCAGTAGACGACCGGGCCACTCGGATGAAAAACTGTTTTTT. Encoded protein: CASRRPGHSDEKLFF. This chain connects TRBV19 to TRBJ1-4; D unresolved. The CDR3 is made up of 15 amino acids. Trimming pared 6 bases from V and 6 bases from J, leaving 17 bases between. Germline V gene sequence: CDR1 LNHDA, CDR2 SQIVND (reference sequence).

The rearrangement uses TRBV20-1 and TRBJ1-1, with a tentative D call TRBD1 (6 bases). CDR3 length equals 14 residues. Germline V gene sequence: CDR1 DFQATT, CDR2 SNEGSKA (reference sequence). With 0 bases removed from V and 1 base from J, the gap between germline ends came to 9 bases. Here the CDR3 DNA reads TGCAGTGCTAGAGATATACAGGGGAACACTGAAGCTTTCTTT. The encoded protein is CSARDIQGNTEAFF.

This clonotype is medium-sized by share. The chain is built from TRBV7-9 and TRBJ2-5; D possibly corresponds to TRBD2 (6 bases). Trimming cost V 2 bases and J 3 bases, with 7 bases left between them. This CDR3 has 13 amino acids. Germline CDR1 SEHNR, CDR2 FQNEAQ (reference sequence). CDR3 DNA sequence: TGTGCCAGCAGCTTATCGGGGGAAGAGACCCAGTACTTC. It encodes CASSLSGEETQYF.